These 8 T cell receptor beta chains were sequenced from one sample in a study of identifying expanded T cells in peripheral blood. Method: immunoSEQ multiplex PCR; TCRdb's copy keeps in-frame clones and lacks some. The table includes about 85,000 clones, 89% detected once. Sequencing input: blood. These receptors originate from a person between 18 and 75 years old in good health.

This clone was recorded only once. The genes are TRBV4-1 and TRBJ2-3; no firm D call. Trimming pared 2 bases from V and 2 bases from J, leaving 2 bases between. Germline-derived CDR1 and CDR2 are MGHRA and YSYEKL. The CDR3 runs to 12 residues. The CDR3: CASSQPTDTQYF. DNA of the CDR3: TGCGCCAGCAGCCAACCCACAGATACGCAGTATTTT.

V and J are TRBV28 and TRBJ2-7; the D call may be TRBD1 or TRBD2 (6 bases each). This CDR3 has 15 amino acids. Germline V CDR1 and CDR2: MDHEN, SYDVKM. The germline V and J ends were trimmed by 6 bases and 2 bases, with 17 bases remaining between them. The CDR3 DNA reads as TGTGCCAGCAGGGGGGCTAGCGAACGCCCCTACGAGCAGTACTTC. This sequence encodes CASRGASERPYEQYF.

The chain combines TRBV7-8 with TRBJ2-7, with no clear D. The CDR3 runs to 15 residues. Trimming stripped 6 bases from V and 2 bases from J, with 17 bases between. Germline loops: CDR1 SGHVS, CDR2 FQNEAQ. In nucleotides, the CDR3 is TGTGCCAGCAGTTCCTCGGGTAATTCGGCCTACGAGCAGTACTTC. It yields the protein CASSSSGNSAYEQYF.

V is TRBV5-1 and J is TRBJ2-2; D not certain. There are 17 residues in the CDR3. Germline CDR1 is SGHRS and CDR2 is YFSETQ. Trimming stripped 2 bases from V and 6 bases from J, with 20 bases between. In DNA, the CDR3 is TGCGCCAGCAGCTTCATCGCAGTTCCTAATGGACCCGGGGAGCTGTTTTTT. This encodes CASSFIAVPNGPGELFF.

The rearrangement joins TRBV28 to TRBJ2-5, with TRBD2 matching over 14 bases. The CDR3 extends over 19 amino acids. With 5 bases clipped from V and 5 bases from J, the junction kept 16 bases outside the gene matches. CDR1 is MDHEN and CDR2 is SYDVKM in the germline V gene. DNA for the CDR3: TGTGCCAGCAGTAAACAACAGGGACTAGCGGGAGTCTTCTACGAGACCCAGTACTTC. Residues: CASSKQQGLAGVFYETQYF.

The CDR3 DNA is TGTGCCAGCAGCCTTAGCGGGAGAGGGGAAGAGACCCAGTACTTC. Translated: CASSLSGRGEETQYF. The chain links TRBV7-2 to TRBJ2-5, with 9 bases that match TRBD2. V was pared by 5 bases and J by 3 bases, with 7 bases of the junction left unmatched. The CDR3 has 15 amino acids. Germline V lookup: CDR1 SGHTA, CDR2 FQGNSA.

The rearrangement links TRBV19 to TRBJ1-2; maybe TRBD1 (5 bases). Trimming shortened V by 3 bases and J by 8 bases, and 16 bases separated the two germline ends. Germline loops: CDR1 LNHDA, CDR2 SQIVND (reference sequence). This CDR3 has 14 residues. The CDR3 coding sequence is TGTGCCAGTAGTATGTTTTCCGGAGGGGAGGGCTACACCTTC. Its translation is CASSMFSGGEGYTF.

CDR3 in DNA: TGTGCCAGCAGCCAACCTGGTCTAGCTCAAGAGACCCAGTACTTC. Its protein is CASSQPGLAQETQYF. V gene TRBV14 combines with J gene TRBJ2-5; a possible D gene is TRBD2 (5 bases). The germline CDR1 and CDR2 sequences are SGHDN and FVKESK. The CDR3 covers 15 residues. The ends were cut back, 2 bases at V and 2 bases at J, with 12 bases in the middle.